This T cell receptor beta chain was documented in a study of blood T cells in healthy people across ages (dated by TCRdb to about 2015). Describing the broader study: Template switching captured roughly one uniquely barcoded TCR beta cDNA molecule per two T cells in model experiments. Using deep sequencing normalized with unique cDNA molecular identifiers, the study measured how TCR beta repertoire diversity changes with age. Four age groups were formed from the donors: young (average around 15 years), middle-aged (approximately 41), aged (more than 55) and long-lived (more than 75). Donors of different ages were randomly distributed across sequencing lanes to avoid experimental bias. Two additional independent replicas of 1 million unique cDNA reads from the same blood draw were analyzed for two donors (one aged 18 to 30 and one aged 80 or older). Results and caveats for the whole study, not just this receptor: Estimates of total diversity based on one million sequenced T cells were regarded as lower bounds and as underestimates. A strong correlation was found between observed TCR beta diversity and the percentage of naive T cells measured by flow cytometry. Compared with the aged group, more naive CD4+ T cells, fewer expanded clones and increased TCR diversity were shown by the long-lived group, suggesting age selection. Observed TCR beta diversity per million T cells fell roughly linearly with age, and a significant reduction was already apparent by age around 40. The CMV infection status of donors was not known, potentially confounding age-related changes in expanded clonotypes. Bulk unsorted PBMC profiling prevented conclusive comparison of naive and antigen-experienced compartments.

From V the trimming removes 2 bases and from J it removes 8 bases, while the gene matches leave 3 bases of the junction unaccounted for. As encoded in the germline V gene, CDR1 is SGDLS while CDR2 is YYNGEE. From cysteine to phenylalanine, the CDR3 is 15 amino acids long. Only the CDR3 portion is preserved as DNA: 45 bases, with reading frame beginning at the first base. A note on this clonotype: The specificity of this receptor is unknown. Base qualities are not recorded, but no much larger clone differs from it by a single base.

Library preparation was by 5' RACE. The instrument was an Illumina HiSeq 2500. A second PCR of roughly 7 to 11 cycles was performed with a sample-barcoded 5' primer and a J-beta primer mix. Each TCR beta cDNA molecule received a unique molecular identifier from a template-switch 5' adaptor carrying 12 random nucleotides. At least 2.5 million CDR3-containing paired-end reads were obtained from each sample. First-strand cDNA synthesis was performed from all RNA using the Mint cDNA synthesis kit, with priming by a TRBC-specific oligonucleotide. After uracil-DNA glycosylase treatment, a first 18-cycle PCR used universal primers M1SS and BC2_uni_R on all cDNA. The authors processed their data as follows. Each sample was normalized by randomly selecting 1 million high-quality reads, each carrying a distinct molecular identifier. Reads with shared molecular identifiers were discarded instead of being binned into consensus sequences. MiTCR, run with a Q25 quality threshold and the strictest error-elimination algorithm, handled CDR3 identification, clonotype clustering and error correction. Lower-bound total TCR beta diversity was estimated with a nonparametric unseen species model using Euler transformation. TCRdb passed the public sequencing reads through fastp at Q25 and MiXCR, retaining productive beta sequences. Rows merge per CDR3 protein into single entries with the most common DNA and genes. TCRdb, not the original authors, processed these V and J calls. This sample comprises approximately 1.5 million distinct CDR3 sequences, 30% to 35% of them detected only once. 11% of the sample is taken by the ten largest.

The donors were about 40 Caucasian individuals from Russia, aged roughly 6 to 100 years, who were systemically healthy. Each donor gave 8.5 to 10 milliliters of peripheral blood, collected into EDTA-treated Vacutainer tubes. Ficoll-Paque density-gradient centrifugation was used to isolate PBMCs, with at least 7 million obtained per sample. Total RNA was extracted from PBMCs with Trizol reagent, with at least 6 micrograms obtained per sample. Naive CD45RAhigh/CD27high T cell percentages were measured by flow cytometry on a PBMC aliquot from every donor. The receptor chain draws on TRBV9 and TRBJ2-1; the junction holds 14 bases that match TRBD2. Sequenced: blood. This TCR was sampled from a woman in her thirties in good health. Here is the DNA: TGTGCCAGCAGCGTCGGGACTAGCGGGAGTTATGAGCAGTTCTTC. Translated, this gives CASSVGTSGSYEQFF.